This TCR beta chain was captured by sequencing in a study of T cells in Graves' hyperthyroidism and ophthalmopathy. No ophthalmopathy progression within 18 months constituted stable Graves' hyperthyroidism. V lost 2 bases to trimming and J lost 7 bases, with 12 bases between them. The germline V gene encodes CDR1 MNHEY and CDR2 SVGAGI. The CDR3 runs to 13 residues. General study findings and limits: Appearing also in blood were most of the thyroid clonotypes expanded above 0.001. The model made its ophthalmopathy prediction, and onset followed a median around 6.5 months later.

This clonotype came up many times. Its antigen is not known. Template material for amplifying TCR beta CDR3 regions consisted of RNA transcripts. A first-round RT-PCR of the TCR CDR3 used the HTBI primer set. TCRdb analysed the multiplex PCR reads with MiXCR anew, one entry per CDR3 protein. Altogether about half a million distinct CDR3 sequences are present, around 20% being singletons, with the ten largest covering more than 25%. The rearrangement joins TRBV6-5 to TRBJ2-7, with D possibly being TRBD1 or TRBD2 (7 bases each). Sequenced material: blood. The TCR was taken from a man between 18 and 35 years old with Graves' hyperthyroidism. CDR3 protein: CASSYDREGEQYF. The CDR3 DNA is TGTGCCAGCAGTTACGACAGGGAGGGAGAGCAGTACTTC.